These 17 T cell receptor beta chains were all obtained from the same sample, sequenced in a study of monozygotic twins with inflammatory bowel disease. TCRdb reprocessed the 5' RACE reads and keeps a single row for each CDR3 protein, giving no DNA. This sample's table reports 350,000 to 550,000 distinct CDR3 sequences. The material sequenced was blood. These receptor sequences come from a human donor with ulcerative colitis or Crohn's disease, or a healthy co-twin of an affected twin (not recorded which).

CDR3 residues: CSARVRGRDEQYF. The genes are TRBV20-1 and TRBJ2-7; no DNA is available, so the TRBD2 call from TCRdb remains unchecked. The CDR3 has 13 residues. Germline V gene data show CDR1 as DFQATT and CDR2 as SNEGSKA (reference sequence).

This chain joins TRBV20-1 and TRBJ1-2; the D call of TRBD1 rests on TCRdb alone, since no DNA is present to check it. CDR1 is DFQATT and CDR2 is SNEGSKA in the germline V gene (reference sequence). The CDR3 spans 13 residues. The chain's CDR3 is CSAFTPGIKIYTF.

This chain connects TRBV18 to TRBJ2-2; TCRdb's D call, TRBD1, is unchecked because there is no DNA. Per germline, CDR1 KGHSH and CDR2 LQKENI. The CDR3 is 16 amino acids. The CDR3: CASRAQGAPDTGELFF.

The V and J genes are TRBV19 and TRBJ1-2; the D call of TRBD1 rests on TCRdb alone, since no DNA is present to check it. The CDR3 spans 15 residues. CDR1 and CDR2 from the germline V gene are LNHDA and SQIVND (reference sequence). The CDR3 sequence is CTSSMEGRPNDGYTF. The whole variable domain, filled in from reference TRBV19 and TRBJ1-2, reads DGGITQSPKYLFRKEGQNVTLSCEQNLNHDAMYWYRQDPGQGLRLIYYSQIVNDFQKGDIAEGYSVSREKKESFPLTVTSAQKNPTAFYLCTSSMEGRPNDGYTFGSGTRLTVV.

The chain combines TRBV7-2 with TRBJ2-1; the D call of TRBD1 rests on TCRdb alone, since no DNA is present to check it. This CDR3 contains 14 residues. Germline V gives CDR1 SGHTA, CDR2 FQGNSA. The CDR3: CASSRGAGRSEQFF.

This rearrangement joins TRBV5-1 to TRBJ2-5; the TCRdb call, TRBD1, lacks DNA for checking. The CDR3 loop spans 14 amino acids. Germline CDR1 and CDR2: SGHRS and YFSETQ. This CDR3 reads CASSSGQGWETQYF.

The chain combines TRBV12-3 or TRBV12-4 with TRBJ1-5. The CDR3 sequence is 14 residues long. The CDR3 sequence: CASMGRLGNQPQHF.

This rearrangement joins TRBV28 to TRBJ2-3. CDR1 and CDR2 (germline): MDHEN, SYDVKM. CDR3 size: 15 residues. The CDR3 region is CASSLGSSSTDTQYF.

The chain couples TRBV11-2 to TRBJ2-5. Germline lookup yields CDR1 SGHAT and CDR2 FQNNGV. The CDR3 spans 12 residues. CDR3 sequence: CASSLEIGNQYF.

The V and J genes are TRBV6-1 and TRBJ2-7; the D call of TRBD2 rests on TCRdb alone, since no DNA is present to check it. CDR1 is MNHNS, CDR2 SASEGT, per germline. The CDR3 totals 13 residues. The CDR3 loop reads CASWGGAIYEQYF.

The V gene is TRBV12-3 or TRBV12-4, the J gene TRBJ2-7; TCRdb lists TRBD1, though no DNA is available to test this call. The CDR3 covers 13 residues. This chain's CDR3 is CASSTGQTYEQYF.

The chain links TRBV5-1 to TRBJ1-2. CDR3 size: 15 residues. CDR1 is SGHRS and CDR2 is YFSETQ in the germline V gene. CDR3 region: CASSSVERSSNGYTF.

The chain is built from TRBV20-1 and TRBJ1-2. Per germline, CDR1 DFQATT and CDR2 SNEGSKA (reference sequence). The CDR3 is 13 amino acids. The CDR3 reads CSASDRLNSGYTF.

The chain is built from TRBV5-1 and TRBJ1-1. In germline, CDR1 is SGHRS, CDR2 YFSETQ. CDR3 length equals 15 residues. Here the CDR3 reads CASSLGAGINTEAFF.

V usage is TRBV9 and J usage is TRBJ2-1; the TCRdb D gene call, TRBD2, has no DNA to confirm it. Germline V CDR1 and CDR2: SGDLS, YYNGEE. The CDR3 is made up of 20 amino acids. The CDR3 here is CASSVESSGRAERSYNEQFF.

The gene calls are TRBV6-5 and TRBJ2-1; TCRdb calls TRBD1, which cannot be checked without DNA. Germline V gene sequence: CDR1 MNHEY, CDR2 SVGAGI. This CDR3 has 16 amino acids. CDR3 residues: CASSYASFPPGDEQFF.

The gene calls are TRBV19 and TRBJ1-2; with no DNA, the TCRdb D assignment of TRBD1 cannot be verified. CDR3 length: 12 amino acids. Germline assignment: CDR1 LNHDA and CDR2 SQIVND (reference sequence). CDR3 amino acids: CASSISGYGYTF.